The 29 T cell receptor beta chains below all came from one sample that was sequenced in a study of cytomegalovirus exposure and HLA in healthy donors. The assay was immunoSEQ multiplex PCR, and TCRdb's table has in-frame clones only and misses some. Of over 200,000 clones in the sample, around four fifths were seen once. Input material: PBMCs. All receptors come from a woman in her late teens or twenties in good health and CMV-seronegative.

The genes are TRBV30 and TRBJ1-1; TRBD1 aligns across 7 bases. The CDR3 length is 17 residues. Trimming removed 1 base from V and 4 bases from J; junction bases left unmatched: 15. Germline V gene lookup returns CDR1 GTSNPN and CDR2 SVGIG (reference sequence). Here the CDR3 reads CAWSGTGTAQSPTEAFF. In nucleotides, the CDR3 is TGTGCCTGGAGTGGAACCGGGACAGCCCAATCTCCCACTGAAGCTTTCTTT.

This clone was found a few times. The chain links TRBV4-2 to TRBJ1-5; a possible D gene is TRBD1 (5 bases). This CDR3 region has 16 residues. Germline V gene sequence: CDR1 LGHNA, CDR2 YNFKEQ. The V end lost 0 bases, the J end lost 2 bases, and 11 bases lay between the germline ends. The CDR3 here is CASSQDEGIGNQPQHF. CDR3 DNA sequence: TGTGCCAGCAGCCAAGATGAGGGGATCGGCAATCAGCCCCAGCATTTT.

The chain uses TRBV5-6 and TRBJ1-2; possible D gene TRBD1, 6 bases. Germline V lookup: CDR1 SGHDT, CDR2 YYEEEE. V was cut by 5 bases and J by 0 bases, with 14 bases left in between. This CDR3 is 15 amino acids long. DNA of the CDR3: TGTGCCAGCAGTTCAGGGGTTCCAACTAACTATGGCTACACCTTC. Encoded protein: CASSSGVPTNYGYTF.

The V gene is TRBV19, the J gene TRBJ1-2; D may be TRBD1 (6 bases). V was shortened by 5 bases and J by 2 bases, with 15 bases between the two germline ends. The CDR3 spans 15 residues. CDR1 and CDR2 from the germline V gene are LNHDA and SQIVND (reference sequence). This chain's CDR3 is CASSFTGTPNYGYTF. CDR3 DNA sequence: TGTGCCAGTAGTTTCACCGGGACACCCAACTATGGCTACACCTTC.

The chain joins TRBV29-1 to TRBJ2-1, with D maybe TRBD2 (5 bases). CDR1 SQVTM and CDR2 ANQGSEA come from the germline V gene. Trimming took off 7 bases at V and 8 bases at J, with 18 bases between the two ends. The CDR3 has 13 amino acids. The CDR3 DNA follows: TGCAGCGGCGAAGGACTGGGGAAGGATGAGCAGTTCTTC. This encodes CSGEGLGKDEQFF.

This clone was found once. The chain couples TRBV6-1 to TRBJ1-1; D is undetermined. Germline CDR1 and CDR2: MNHNS and SASEGT. Trimming pared 11 bases from V and 6 bases from J, leaving 19 bases between. The length of the CDR3 is 13 residues. The CDR3 DNA sequence: TGTGCCGGTGGTCGGGCAGAACGTGCTGAAGCTTTCTTT. Its translation is CAGGRAERAEAFF.

Only a few counts were recorded for this clone. This sequence joins TRBV7-9 and TRBJ2-7, with a weak D call TRBD1 (5 bases). This CDR3 region has 11 residues. Germline V gene lookup returns CDR1 SEHNR and CDR2 FQNEAQ (reference sequence). V lost 8 bases and J lost 3, with 8 bases in between. The CDR3 spells CASQGNYEQYF. Written as DNA, the CDR3 is TGTGCCAGCCAGGGAAACTACGAGCAGTACTTC.

This chain links TRBV6-6 with TRBJ1-1; 9 positions match TRBD1. After removal of 5 bases from V and 5 bases from J, the junction contained 9 bases not matched to a gene. Germline assignment: CDR1 MNHNY and CDR2 SVGAGI (reference sequence). This CDR3 region has 15 residues. The CDR3 is CASSDPGTGTTEAFF. The CDR3 DNA is TGTGCCAGCAGTGACCCCGGGACAGGGACGACTGAAGCTTTCTTT.

The chain couples TRBV15 to TRBJ1-1, with D unresolved. V dropped 3 bases and J dropped 5 bases, with 16 bases sitting between them. Germline loops: CDR1 LNHNV, CDR2 YYDKDF (reference sequence). The CDR3 has 15 amino acids. The DNA for the CDR3 is TGTGCCACCAGCAGTAGAAGTGGGGAGGGAACTGAAGCTTTCTTT. Amino acid sequence: CATSSRSGEGTEAFF.

V and J are TRBV30 and TRBJ2-7; the match to TRBD2 covers 12 bases. The CDR3 has 16 amino acids. From germline, CDR1 is GTSNPN and CDR2 SVGIG (reference sequence). After removal of 2 bases from V and 2 bases from J, the junction contained 7 bases not matched to a gene. The CDR3 DNA reads TGTGCCTGGAGTAGGGGGACTAGCGGGTTCGCCTACGAGCAGTACTTC. Protein sequence: CAWSRGTSGFAYEQYF.

The chain uses TRBV11-2 and TRBJ2-7; 8 nucleotides agree with TRBD2. The CDR3 extends over 14 amino acids. The J segment lost 3 bases and the V segment lost 7 bases, leaving 8 bases of the junction unmatched. Germline-derived CDR1 and CDR2 are SGHAT and FQNNGV. Here the CDR3 DNA reads TGTGCCAGCACGGGGGGGGACTCTGACTACGAGCAGTACTTC. This encodes CASTGGDSDYEQYF.

The V gene is TRBV28, the J gene TRBJ1-1; 8 nucleotides match TRBD1. CDR1 is MDHEN and CDR2 is SYDVKM in the germline V gene. J gave up 5 bases and V 5 bases, and 10 bases lay outside the gene matches. The CDR3 length is 15 residues. CDR3 sequence (DNA): TGTGCCAGCAGTATTAGGACAGGGAAAAGGACTGAAGCTTTCTTT. Encoded protein: CASSIRTGKRTEAFF.

The chain recombines TRBV9 with TRBJ2-7; 10 bases line up with TRBD1. CDR1 and CDR2 from the germline V gene are SGDLS and YYNGEE. The CDR3 runs to 16 residues. The J segment lost 3 bases and the V segment lost 3 bases, leaving 9 bases of the junction unmatched. CDR3 sequence: CASSAETGTGDYEQYF. For the CDR3, the DNA is TGTGCCAGCAGCGCAGAGACCGGGACAGGGGACTACGAGCAGTACTTC.

This chain uses TRBV25-1 with TRBJ2-7; D is possibly TRBD1 (7 bases). Germline V gives CDR1 MGHDK, CDR2 SYGVNS. CDR3 length equals 16 residues. V shed 3 bases and J shed 0 bases, with 15 bases lying between them. CDR3 region: CASSDSQGGSSYEQYF. DNA of the CDR3: TGTGCCAGCAGTGACTCCCAGGGGGGCTCCTCCTACGAGCAGTACTTC.

The rearrangement joins TRBV9 to TRBJ2-5; 11 nucleotides agree with TRBD2. The V gene's germline CDR1 is SGDLS and CDR2 YYNGEE. This CDR3 is 14 amino acids long. Trimming cost V 8 bases and J 3 bases; bases outside gene matches: 6. This chain's CDR3 is CASSLAGEEETQYF. CDR3 sequence (DNA): TGTGCCAGTTCACTAGCGGGAGAAGAAGAGACCCAGTACTTC.

The CDR3 loop reads CAWSVGTNQPQHF. The CDR3 DNA reads TGTGCCTGGAGTGTAGGGACCAATCAGCCCCAGCATTTT. The V call is TRBV30, the J call TRBJ1-5; D possibly corresponds to TRBD1 (5 bases). The germline V gene encodes CDR1 GTSNPN and CDR2 SVGIG (reference sequence). V was pared by 0 bases and J by 3 bases, with 6 bases between. The CDR3 spans 13 residues.

The gene calls are TRBV19 and TRBJ1-2; tentatively, D is TRBD1 (5 bases). There are 13 residues in the CDR3. Trimming cost V 3 bases and J 5 bases, with 10 bases left between them. Germline CDR1 is LNHDA and CDR2 is SQIVND (reference sequence). CDR3 coding DNA: TGTGCCAGTAGTATTCCGGGGCGGTATGGCTACACCTTC. Protein: CASSIPGRYGYTF.

The V and J genes are TRBV6-5 and TRBJ1-2, with 9 bases fitting TRBD1. V gave up 4 bases and J gave up 7 bases; unmatched junction bases: 10. Germline V lookup: CDR1 MNHEY, CDR2 SVGAGI. The CDR3 spans 15 residues. Here the CDR3 DNA reads TGTGCCAGCAGTTCCCCCCGGGACAGGGCGTCTGGCTACACCTTC. Translation: CASSSPRDRASGYTF.

J is TRBJ2-7 and V is TRBV5-5; 9 bases fit TRBD2. Germline CDR1 reads SGHKS; CDR2 reads YYEKEE (reference sequence). CDR3 length: 15 amino acids. The junction had 14 bases not matched to a gene; V was cut back by 6 bases and J by 7 bases. In DNA form, the CDR3 reads TGTGCCAGCACCGCCCTGGGTAGCGGGAGCGGTGAGCAGTACTTC. Its translation: CASTALGSGSGEQYF.

The chain employs TRBV30 and TRBJ1-2, with D possibly TRBD1 on 6 matching bases. This CDR3 is built from 13 residues. The germline V gene has CDR1 GTSNPN and CDR2 SVGIG (reference sequence). The germline V and J ends were trimmed by 7 bases and 1 base, with 13 bases remaining between them. The CDR3 is CASEGGRNYGYTF. CDR3 sequence (DNA): TGTGCCTCTGAGGGGGGGCGTAACTATGGCTACACCTTC.

About this clone itself: The identical CDR3 is also encoded by other nucleotide sequences in the sample. The chain carries TRBV30 and TRBJ1-2; 7 bases are shared with TRBD1. Per germline, CDR1 GTSNPN and CDR2 SVGIG (reference sequence). There are 13 residues in the CDR3. V lost 2 bases to trimming and J lost 4 bases; unmatched junction nucleotides: 4. CDR3 bases: TGTGCCTGGAGTAGAGGGACAGCCTATGGCTACACCTTC. Translated, it gives CAWSRGTAYGYTF.

The chain links TRBV15 to TRBJ2-7, with TRBD1 matching over 10 bases. CDR1 LNHNV and CDR2 YYDKDF come from the germline V gene (reference sequence). The length of the CDR3 is 15 residues. V lost 3 bases and J lost 2; bases outside the gene matches: 4. The CDR3 coding sequence is TGTGCCACCAGCAGTGGACAGGGGGGACCCTACGAGCAGTACTTC. This translates into CATSSGQGGPYEQYF.

The V call is TRBV7-3, the J call TRBJ2-2; D uncertain. Per germline, CDR1 SGHTA and CDR2 FQGTGA. V shed 1 base and J shed 1 base, with 4 bases lying between them. CDR3 length: 14 amino acids. The CDR3 reads CASSLRVNTGELFF. The CDR3 DNA is TGTGCCAGCAGCTTAAGAGTGAACACCGGGGAGCTGTTTTTT.

The V gene is TRBV18, the J gene TRBJ1-1, with D maybe TRBD1 (6 bases). Looked up from germline, CDR1 is KGHSH and CDR2 is LQKENI. The V gene lost 2 bases and the J gene lost 3 bases, with 10 bases spanning the gap. CDR3 length equals 14 residues. The CDR3 is CASSPSGGHTEAFF. CDR3 sequence (DNA): TGTGCCAGCTCACCATCGGGGGGGCACACTGAAGCTTTCTTT.

V is TRBV6-5 and J is TRBJ2-1; TRBD1 matches at 11 bases. Germline V gene sequence: CDR1 MNHEY, CDR2 SVGAGI. J was trimmed by 7 bases and V by 2 bases; bases with no gene match: 4. The CDR3 loop spans 15 amino acids. The CDR3 sequence is CASSYGTGGGNEQFF. Written as DNA, the CDR3 is TGTGCCAGCAGTTACGGGACAGGGGGGGGGAATGAGCAGTTCTTC.

The V call is TRBV19, the J call TRBJ1-5; D uncertain. Germline V CDR1 and CDR2: LNHDA, SQIVND (reference sequence). Trimming took 7 bases from V and 0 from J, leaving 10 bases between them. There are 14 residues in the CDR3. The CDR3 loop reads CASTRQYSNQPQHF. The DNA for the CDR3 is TGTGCCAGTACCCGGCAGTATAGCAATCAGCCCCAGCATTTT.

The chain links TRBV5-1 to TRBJ2-3, with D uncertain. V lost 0 bases and J 4 bases, leaving 6 bases between the germline ends. The CDR3 is 13 amino acids. CDR1 is SGHRS, CDR2 YFSETQ, per germline. Written as DNA, the CDR3 is TGCGCCAGCAGCTTGGAGCTGGCAGATACGCAGTATTTT. As protein: CASSLELADTQYF.

The rearrangement uses TRBV9 and TRBJ2-7, with no clear D. With 0 bases removed from V and 5 bases from J, the gap between germline ends came to 6 bases. The CDR3 is 12 residues long. Germline CDR1 reads SGDLS; CDR2 reads YYNGEE. Here the CDR3 reads CASSVADDEQYF. CDR3 in DNA: TGTGCCAGCAGCGTAGCCGACGACGAGCAGTACTTC.

The chain is built from TRBV12-5 and TRBJ1-1; D possibly corresponds to TRBD1 (6 bases). Trimming pared 5 bases from V and 8 bases from J, leaving 21 bases between. The CDR3 is 15 amino acids. Germline CDR1 reads LGHNT; CDR2 reads FRNRAP. The CDR3 nucleotides read TGTGCTAGTGGTCCCTCGGGACACCGGTATCAGGAAGCTTTCTTT. Translating gives CASGPSGHRYQEAFF.